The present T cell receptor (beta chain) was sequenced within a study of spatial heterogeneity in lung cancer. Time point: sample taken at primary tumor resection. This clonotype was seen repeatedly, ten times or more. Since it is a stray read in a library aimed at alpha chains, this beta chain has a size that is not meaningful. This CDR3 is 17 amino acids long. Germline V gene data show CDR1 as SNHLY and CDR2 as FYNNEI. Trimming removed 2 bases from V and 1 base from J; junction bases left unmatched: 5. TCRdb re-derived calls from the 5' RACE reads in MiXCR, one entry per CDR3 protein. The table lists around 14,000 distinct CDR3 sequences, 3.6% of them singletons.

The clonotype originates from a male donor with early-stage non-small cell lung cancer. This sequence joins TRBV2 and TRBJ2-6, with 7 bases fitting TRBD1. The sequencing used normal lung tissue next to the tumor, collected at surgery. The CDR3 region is CASSEKIRGSGANVLTF. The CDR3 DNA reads TGTGCCAGCAGTGAAAAAATCAGGGGGTCTGGGGCCAACGTCCTGACTTTC.